Listed below are T cell receptor beta chains from one sample, sequenced in a study of identical twins. TCRdb re-derived calls from the 5' RACE reads in MiXCR, one entry per CDR3 protein. Among fewer than 550,000 distinct CDR3 sequences, around 15% were seen once, and the ten largest hold less than 0.5%. These data were likewise used in another study, on yellow fever vaccine responses in identical twins.

Sequencing used CD4+ T cells sorted from blood. Receptor source: a woman aged 18-29 years in good health. Each CDR3 is given with its conserved first and last residue. Each record gives: J gene, D gene, V gene, clone size, CDR3 DNA, CDR3 protein. D genes are given only for firm matches. Part of the rows lack a size; the others show once, few, many or a class for expanded clones.

j_gene: TRBJ2-3; d_gene: TRBD2; v_gene: TRBV7-9; abundance: few; CDR3nt: TGTGCCAGCAGCCACACTAGCGGGGATACGCAGTATTTT; CDR3aa: CASSHTSGDTQYF
j_gene: TRBJ2-1; d_gene: NA; v_gene: TRBV29-1; abundance: NA; CDR3nt: TGCAGCGTCGGAAGGAGGGTAGCTTACAATGAGCAGTTCTTC; CDR3aa: CSVGRRVAYNEQFF
j_gene: TRBJ2-7; d_gene: TRBD1; v_gene: TRBV6-7; abundance: few; CDR3nt: TGTGCCAGCAGCCGAGGACAGGGGGCTAACTACGAGCAGTACTTC; CDR3aa: CASSRGQGANYEQYF
j_gene: TRBJ2-7; d_gene: NA; v_gene: TRBV10-3; abundance: few; CDR3nt: TGTGCCATCAGTGGGACTGTTCGGGGGTACGAGCAGTACTTC; CDR3aa: CAISGTVRGYEQYF
j_gene: TRBJ1-2; d_gene: TRBD1; v_gene: TRBV14; abundance: few; CDR3nt: TGTGCCAGCAGCCAGACAGGGGGAAGCGACTATGGCTACACCTTC; CDR3aa: CASSQTGGSDYGYTF
j_gene: TRBJ2-7; d_gene: TRBD1; v_gene: TRBV20-1; abundance: NA; CDR3nt: TGCAGTGCTAGCGTCGACAGGGCCTACGAGCAGTACTTC; CDR3aa: CSASVDRAYEQYF
j_gene: TRBJ2-2; d_gene: NA; v_gene: TRBV4-1; abundance: NA; CDR3nt: TGCGCCAGCAGCCAAGAAGGGGGGGGTTTGGGCGGGGAGCTGTTTTTT; CDR3aa: CASSQEGGGLGGELFF
j_gene: TRBJ2-7; d_gene: NA; v_gene: TRBV10-3; abundance: NA; CDR3nt: TGTGCCATCAGTGGTAGACAGGTCTACGAGCAGTACTTC; CDR3aa: CAISGRQVYEQYF
j_gene: TRBJ2-2; d_gene: TRBD1; v_gene: TRBV2; abundance: NA; CDR3nt: TGTGCCAGCAAAGGGCAGGGGGAGATCACCGGGGAGCTGTTTTTT; CDR3aa: CASKGQGEITGELFF
j_gene: TRBJ1-2; d_gene: TRBD1; v_gene: TRBV12-3/TRBV12-4; abundance: NA; CDR3nt: TGTGCCAGCAGTTTAAGGGGGCGAAATGGCTACACCTTC; CDR3aa: CASSLRGRNGYTF
j_gene: TRBJ1-2; d_gene: TRBD1; v_gene: TRBV4-1; abundance: many; CDR3nt: TGCGCCAGCAGCCAAGGCCGACAAACAGGGGGAGGCCCGAAGTATGGCTACACCTTC; CDR3aa: CASSQGRQTGGGPKYGYTF
j_gene: TRBJ2-2; d_gene: NA; v_gene: TRBV3-1; abundance: NA; CDR3nt: TGTGCCAGCAGCCAAGGACCAGCGGTAACCGGGGAGCTGTTTTTT; CDR3aa: CASSQGPAVTGELFF
j_gene: TRBJ2-2; d_gene: NA; v_gene: TRBV10-2; abundance: NA; CDR3nt: TGCGCCGTCTGGACTCGCTCCGGCACCGGGGAGCTGTTTTTT; CDR3aa: CAVWTRSGTGELFF
j_gene: TRBJ2-7; d_gene: TRBD2; v_gene: TRBV5-1; abundance: few; CDR3nt: TGCGCCAGCAGCGCCACTAGCGGGACAAAATACGAGCAGTACTTC; CDR3aa: CASSATSGTKYEQYF
j_gene: TRBJ1-2; d_gene: NA; v_gene: TRBV4-1; abundance: NA; CDR3nt: TGCGCCAGCAGCCAAGAGATTTCCGGGGGAGCTATGCGGTACACCTTC; CDR3aa: CASSQEISGGAMRYTF
j_gene: TRBJ1-4; d_gene: TRBD1; v_gene: TRBV12-3/TRBV12-4; abundance: many; CDR3nt: TGTGCCAGCAGTCCCTCAGGGGGAACTAATGAAAAACTGTTTTTT; CDR3aa: CASSPSGGTNEKLFF
j_gene: TRBJ2-5; d_gene: TRBD2; v_gene: TRBV29-1; abundance: NA; CDR3nt: TGCAGCGTTCGGGCTAGCGGGAGCCAAGAGACCCAGTACTTC; CDR3aa: CSVRASGSQETQYF
j_gene: TRBJ2-4; d_gene: NA; v_gene: TRBV4-1; abundance: NA; CDR3nt: TGCGCCAGCAGCCAAGAATATGGTTTAGCCAAAAACATTCAGTACTTC; CDR3aa: CASSQEYGLAKNIQYF
j_gene: TRBJ2-7; d_gene: TRBD1; v_gene: TRBV12-3/TRBV12-4; abundance: NA; CDR3nt: TGTGCCGGCAGTTTCGGTTCGGACAGGGGTCACGAGCAGTACTTC; CDR3aa: CAGSFGSDRGHEQYF
j_gene: TRBJ2-5; d_gene: NA; v_gene: TRBV29-1; abundance: NA; CDR3nt: TGCAGCGTTCATGAAGAGACCCAGTACTTC; CDR3aa: CSVHEETQYF
j_gene: TRBJ2-1; d_gene: NA; v_gene: TRBV20-1; abundance: NA; CDR3nt: TGCAGTGCTAGGCCCCTCACAGGGGAGCAGTTCTTC; CDR3aa: CSARPLTGEQFF
j_gene: TRBJ1-6; d_gene: TRBD1; v_gene: TRBV7-2; abundance: many; CDR3nt: TGTGCCAGCAGCCGCCAGGGGGAAAATTCACCCCTCCACTTT; CDR3aa: CASSRQGENSPLHF
j_gene: TRBJ2-1; d_gene: TRBD1; v_gene: TRBV29-1; abundance: many; CDR3nt: TGCAGCGTGTCGCGGGACAGGTACAATGAGCAGTTCTTC; CDR3aa: CSVSRDRYNEQFF
j_gene: TRBJ1-6; d_gene: NA; v_gene: TRBV27; abundance: few; CDR3nt: TGTGCCAGCAGTTTACGAACAGGGTATTCACCCCTCCACTTT; CDR3aa: CASSLRTGYSPLHF
j_gene: TRBJ2-1; d_gene: NA; v_gene: TRBV10-3; abundance: NA; CDR3nt: TGTGCCATCAGTGAGGCGGGACAATACAATGAGCAGTTCTTC; CDR3aa: CAISEAGQYNEQFF
j_gene: TRBJ2-2; d_gene: NA; v_gene: TRBV7-2; abundance: NA; CDR3nt: TGTGCCAGCAGCTTAAAACGATACACCGGGGAGCTGTTTTTT; CDR3aa: CASSLKRYTGELFF
j_gene: TRBJ2-1; d_gene: TRBD2; v_gene: TRBV28; abundance: few; CDR3nt: TGTGCCAGCAGTTGGGGCGGGACTAGCTCCTACAATGAGCAGTTCTTC; CDR3aa: CASSWGGTSSYNEQFF
j_gene: TRBJ2-2; d_gene: TRBD1; v_gene: TRBV5-1; abundance: many; CDR3nt: TGCGCCAGCAGCGCGGACAGGGTCACCGGGGAGCTGTTTTTT; CDR3aa: CASSADRVTGELFF
j_gene: TRBJ1-6; d_gene: NA; v_gene: TRBV3-1; abundance: few; CDR3nt: TGTGCCAGCAGCCAAGGACAGCACGATAATTCACCCCTCCACTTT; CDR3aa: CASSQGQHDNSPLHF
j_gene: TRBJ1-2; d_gene: TRBD1; v_gene: TRBV7-9; abundance: NA; CDR3nt: TGTGCCAGCAGCGCACCGACGCCGGGACAGGGAATAGAAGGCTACACCTTC; CDR3aa: CASSAPTPGQGIEGYTF
j_gene: TRBJ2-1; d_gene: TRBD1; v_gene: TRBV6-2/TRBV6-3; abundance: few; CDR3nt: TGTGCCAGCAGTTACTCGACAGGGAGCGTCTCCTACAATGAGCAGTTCTTC; CDR3aa: CASSYSTGSVSYNEQFF
j_gene: TRBJ2-5; d_gene: NA; v_gene: TRBV20-1; abundance: many; CDR3nt: TGCAGTGCTAGACTTTCGTTCGTGGAGACCCAGTACTTC; CDR3aa: CSARLSFVETQYF
j_gene: TRBJ2-5; d_gene: NA; v_gene: TRBV28; abundance: NA; CDR3nt: TGTGCCAGCATTAGGGGGGCGGGTATCCAAGAGACCCAGTACTTC; CDR3aa: CASIRGAGIQETQYF
j_gene: TRBJ2-1; d_gene: NA; v_gene: TRBV3-1; abundance: many; CDR3nt: TGTGCCAGCAGCCAAGAGACCGGGCGGTGGAGTGAGCAGTTCTTC; CDR3aa: CASSQETGRWSEQFF
j_gene: TRBJ1-2; d_gene: NA; v_gene: TRBV10-3; abundance: few; CDR3nt: TGTGCCATCGGCGCGGTAGCTAACTATGGCTACACCTTC; CDR3aa: CAIGAVANYGYTF
j_gene: TRBJ2-7; d_gene: NA; v_gene: TRBV5-6; abundance: few; CDR3nt: TGTGCCAGCTCCATGGAGGGGGGCCACGAGCAGTACTTC; CDR3aa: CASSMEGGHEQYF
j_gene: TRBJ2-2; d_gene: NA; v_gene: TRBV7-8; abundance: many; CDR3nt: TGTGCCAGCAGCTCCCGAGGTTTCGGGGAGCTGTTTTTT; CDR3aa: CASSSRGFGELFF
j_gene: TRBJ2-1; d_gene: TRBD2; v_gene: TRBV6-4; abundance: few; CDR3nt: TGTGCCAGCAGTGAGGGTAGCGGGAGAGATTGGAATGAGCAGTTCTTC; CDR3aa: CASSEGSGRDWNEQFF
j_gene: TRBJ2-1; d_gene: TRBD1; v_gene: TRBV6-5; abundance: NA; CDR3nt: TGTGCCAGCAGTTACACTCCTTGGACAGGGAACGGTCGGAATGAGCAGTTCTTC; CDR3aa: CASSYTPWTGNGRNEQFF
j_gene: TRBJ2-3; d_gene: NA; v_gene: TRBV7-2; abundance: few; CDR3nt: TGTGCCAGCAGCCAAAGACCATACACAGATACGCAGTATTTT; CDR3aa: CASSQRPYTDTQYF
j_gene: TRBJ2-1; d_gene: TRBD2; v_gene: TRBV29-1; abundance: NA; CDR3nt: TGCAGCGCCGCCGAGTTAGCGGGGGGGATCGAGAATGAGCAGTTCTTC; CDR3aa: CSAAELAGGIENEQFF
j_gene: TRBJ1-2; d_gene: TRBD1; v_gene: TRBV6-1; abundance: NA; CDR3nt: TGTGCCAGCCATAGGACAGGGAAAAACTATGGCTACACCTTC; CDR3aa: CASHRTGKNYGYTF
j_gene: TRBJ2-2; d_gene: TRBD1; v_gene: TRBV25-1; abundance: few; CDR3nt: TGTGCCAGCACAAGCTCGTCCGGGACAGTCACCGGGGAGCTGTTTTTT; CDR3aa: CASTSSSGTVTGELFF
j_gene: TRBJ2-3; d_gene: NA; v_gene: TRBV14; abundance: few; CDR3nt: TGTGCCAGCAGCCAAGGCCCCGGACTTGCAGATACGCAGTATTTT; CDR3aa: CASSQGPGLADTQYF
j_gene: TRBJ1-6; d_gene: NA; v_gene: TRBV27; abundance: few; CDR3nt: TGTGCCAGCAGTTTAGACCTAACCAGTTCACCCCTCCACTTT; CDR3aa: CASSLDLTSSPLHF
j_gene: TRBJ2-7; d_gene: TRBD2; v_gene: TRBV4-2; abundance: few; CDR3nt: TGTGCCAGCAGCCGCCGGACTAGCGGAAACTACGAGCAGTACTTC; CDR3aa: CASSRRTSGNYEQYF
j_gene: TRBJ2-1; d_gene: NA; v_gene: TRBV4-1; abundance: few; CDR3nt: TGCGCCAGCAGCCAGCCCCCTTGGGGGAGTGACAATGAGCAGTTCTTC; CDR3aa: CASSQPPWGSDNEQFF
j_gene: TRBJ2-2; d_gene: NA; v_gene: TRBV20-1; abundance: many; CDR3nt: TGCAGTGCTAGACGGTTAGGCCGGCCGAACACCGGGGAGCTGTTTTTT; CDR3aa: CSARRLGRPNTGELFF
j_gene: TRBJ1-1; d_gene: TRBD1; v_gene: TRBV5-6; abundance: few; CDR3nt: TGTGCCAGCAGCTTGACGGACAGGGTAGTGGGTGAAGCTTTCTTT; CDR3aa: CASSLTDRVVGEAFF
j_gene: TRBJ2-1; d_gene: NA; v_gene: TRBV20-1; abundance: NA; CDR3nt: TGCAGTGCCGCCACCCCCCGGACAGTATCCTACAATGAGCAGTTCTTC; CDR3aa: CSAATPRTVSYNEQFF
j_gene: TRBJ1-2; d_gene: NA; v_gene: TRBV18; abundance: many; CDR3nt: TGTGCCAGCTCCCCGGCGGGAGACTATGGCTACACCTTC; CDR3aa: CASSPAGDYGYTF
j_gene: TRBJ2-7; d_gene: NA; v_gene: TRBV28; abundance: few; CDR3nt: TGTGCCAGGGGGGGCAGGGTCAGGGAGCAGTACTTC; CDR3aa: CARGGRVREQYF